This T cell receptor (beta chain) was sequenced during a study of cytomegalovirus exposure and HLA in healthy donors. V lost 3 bases and J lost 4, with 15 bases in between. The germline CDR1 and CDR2 sequences are MDHEN and SYDVKM. The length of the CDR3 is 15 residues. Study results and limitations: Presence/absence analyses supposed approximately even sequencing depth among donors.

PCR employed 60 Vbeta and 13 Jbeta primers. The repertoire was sequenced with immunoSEQ multiplex PCR; TCRdb's copy has only in-frame clones and lacks some. The table records approximately 170,000 clones, 70% to 75% of them present only once. Points on this clone: What it binds is not known.

The rearrangement joins TRBV28 to TRBJ1-1; maybe TRBD1 (5 bases). The clonotype originates from a woman in her 30s in good health and CMV-seropositive. Sequenced sample: PBMCs. CDR3 DNA: TGTGCCAGCAGTTTTAGGGGTCGGAGTGCCACTGAAGCTTTCTTT. Residues: CASSFRGRSATEAFF.